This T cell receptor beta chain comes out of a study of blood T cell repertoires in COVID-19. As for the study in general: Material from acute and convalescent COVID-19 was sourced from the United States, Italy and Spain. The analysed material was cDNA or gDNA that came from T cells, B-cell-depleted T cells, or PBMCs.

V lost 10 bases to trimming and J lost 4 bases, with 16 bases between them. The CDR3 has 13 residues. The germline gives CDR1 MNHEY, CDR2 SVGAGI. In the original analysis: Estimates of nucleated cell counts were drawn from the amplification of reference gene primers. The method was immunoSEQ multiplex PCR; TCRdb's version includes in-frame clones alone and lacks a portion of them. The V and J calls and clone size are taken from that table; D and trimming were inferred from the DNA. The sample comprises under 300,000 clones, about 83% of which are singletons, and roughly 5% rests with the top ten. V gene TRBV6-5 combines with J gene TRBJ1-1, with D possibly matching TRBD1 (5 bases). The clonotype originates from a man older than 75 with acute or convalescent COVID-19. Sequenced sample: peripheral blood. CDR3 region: CATTSPGGTEAFF. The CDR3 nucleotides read TGTGCCACCACAAGCCCGGGGGGCACTGAAGCTTTCTTT.